The clone carrying this TCR beta chain was seen many times. This sample is drawn from a study of T cells in Graves' hyperthyroidism and ophthalmopathy. The V and J ends lost 6 bases and 3 bases, in that order; junction bases with no gene match: 7. The CDR3 sequence is 15 residues long. CDR1 is KGHSH and CDR2 is LQKENI in the germline V gene. TCR beta CDR3 regions were amplified from RNA transcripts. HTBI primers were employed in a first-round RT-PCR of the TCR CDR3. MiXCR, run by TCRdb on the multiplex PCR reads, gives a single entry per CDR3 protein. The sample has approximately 590,000 distinct CDR3 sequences, more than 15% seen once.

V and J are TRBV18 and TRBJ2-1; 8 bases map to TRBD2. Specimen: blood. The receptor's source is a woman in her thirties with Graves' hyperthyroidism. The CDR3 spells CASSAQREFYNEQFF. The CDR3 nucleotides read TGTGCCAGCTCCGCCCAGCGGGAGTTCTACAATGAGCAGTTCTTC.